These 29 T cell receptor beta chains came from one sample sequenced in a study of human T cells and chemical hapten exposure. In TCRdb, the RACE reads were re-called with MiXCR into one record per CDR3 protein. This sample yields fewer than 150,000 distinct CDR3 sequences, of which approximately 14% are seen a single time; approximately 0.92% belongs to the top ten. Time point: patch test 1, 2 weeks after DPC sensitization. Treatment in this sample: therapeutic diphenylcyclopropenone sensitization with weekly scalp DPC. This specimen was whole blood, taken in connection with sensitization to the hapten diphenylcyclopropenone (DPC). The source of these receptors is a man aged 18 to 30 with alopecia areata. Some clones in this sample may be carry-over from other donors' samples.

This clonotype was recorded a few times. This chain links TRBV27 with TRBJ2-3; 8 nucleotides line up with TRBD1. Germline assignment: CDR1 MNHEY and CDR2 SMNVEV (reference sequence). Trimming at V came to 8 bases and at J to 0 bases, leaving 4 bases not matched to a gene. The CDR3 consists of 14 residues. The chain's CDR3 is CASRTGKSTDTQYF. DNA of the CDR3: TGTGCCAGCCGGACAGGGAAAAGCACAGATACGCAGTATTTT.

In this sample, this clonotype turned up many times. The rearrangement links TRBV6-4 to TRBJ2-6, with a tentative D call TRBD2 (6 bases). This CDR3 spans 16 amino acids. Per germline, CDR1 MRHNA and CDR2 SNTAGT. Trimming removed 4 bases from V and 0 bases from J, with 10 bases in between. The CDR3 loop is CASSGTKGSGANVLTF. The DNA for the CDR3 is TGTGCCAGCAGTGGGACTAAGGGCTCTGGGGCCAACGTCCTGACTTTC.

The rearrangement links TRBV12-3 or TRBV12-4 to TRBJ2-5; D may be TRBD2 (5 bases). The CDR3 contains 14 residues. Trimming removed 5 bases from V and 5 bases from J, with 15 bases in between. This CDR3 is CASSPAEGRETQYF. DNA for the CDR3: TGTGCCAGCAGTCCCGCCGAGGGAAGGGAGACCCAGTACTTC.

Notes on this clonotype: A read error may explain this, as a much larger clone is one base away. The gene calls are TRBV7-8 and TRBJ2-1; D possibly corresponds to TRBD1 (5 bases). This CDR3 comprises 12 residues. The germline gives CDR1 SGHVS, CDR2 FQNEAQ. V lost 5 bases, J lost 10 bases, and 12 bases lay in between. CDR3 sequence: CASSRGQIEQFF. CDR3 sequence (DNA): TGTGCCAGCAGCCGCGGACAAATCGAGCAGTTCTTC.

CDR3 protein: CASSLAGFEAFF. CDR3 nucleotides: TGTGCCAGCAGCTTAGCGGGGTTTGAAGCTTTCTTT. The chain uses TRBV7-6 and TRBJ1-1; D not certain. V was clipped by 0 bases and J by 7 bases, with 6 bases between them. This CDR3 comprises 12 residues. CDR1 is SGHVS and CDR2 is FNYEAQ in the germline V gene.

The V call is TRBV12-5, the J call TRBJ2-3; 8 positions match TRBD1. The J segment lost 11 bases and the V segment lost 2 bases, leaving 6 bases of the junction unmatched. CDR3 length: 13 residues. CDR1 and CDR2 from the germline V gene are LGHNT and FRNRAP. CDR3: CASGLTTGTGQYF. As DNA, the CDR3 is TGTGCTAGTGGTTTGACTACCGGGACAGGGCAGTATTTT.

This clonotype has only a few counts. The chain is built from TRBV28 and TRBJ2-7; D possibly corresponds to TRBD2 (7 bases). The germline V and J ends were trimmed by 3 bases and 7 bases, with 22 bases remaining between them. Looked up from germline, CDR1 is MDHEN and CDR2 is SYDVKM. The length of the CDR3 is 16 residues. The CDR3 DNA sequence: TGTGCCAGCAGTTTGACTTCGGGGGGCACTTACCGAGAGCAGTACTTC. Its translation is CASSLTSGGTYREQYF.

This clonotype was seen a handful of times. The rearrangement links TRBV12-3 or TRBV12-4 to TRBJ2-1; D possibly matches TRBD1 or TRBD2 (5 bases each). CDR3 length: 12 residues. Trimming cost V 6 bases and J 9 bases, with 12 bases left between them. CDR3: CASRLGRFEQFF. In DNA form, the CDR3 reads TGTGCCAGCAGACTGGGACGGTTTGAGCAGTTCTTC.

The chain combines TRBV7-6 with TRBJ2-3; D gene uncertain. V was clipped by 3 bases and J by 7 bases, with 11 bases between them. The CDR3 consists of 13 residues. Germline V gene data show CDR1 as SGHVS and CDR2 as FNYEAQ. DNA of the CDR3: TGTGCCAGCAGCTTTTCCGAGACGAATACGCAGTATTTT. The encoded protein is CASSFSETNTQYF.

The chain employs TRBV7-8 and TRBJ1-4, with a possible D match to TRBD1 (5 bases). The CDR3 has 17 amino acids. CDR1 SGHVS and CDR2 FQNEAQ come from the germline V gene. Trimming cost V 1 base and J 4 bases, with 16 bases left between them. The CDR3 region has the DNA TGTGCCAGCAGCTTAGTCCGCCAGGGACGTAGTAATGAAAAACTGTTTTTT. It is translated as CASSLVRQGRSNEKLFF.

This clonotype was found many times. V is TRBV6-5 and J is TRBJ1-3; D gene unclear. Germline CDR1 reads MNHEY; CDR2 reads SVGAGI. Trimming stripped 2 bases from V and 4 bases from J, with 12 bases between. CDR3 length: 15 residues. The CDR3 DNA reads as TGTGCCAGCAGTTACGATGGGGTGGGAGGAAACACCATATATTTT. Amino acid sequence: CASSYDGVGGNTIYF.

The table lists this clonotype with a few counts. The chain joins TRBV11-2 to TRBJ1-1; D may be TRBD1 (5 bases). Trimming took 5 bases from V and 1 from J, leaving 17 bases between them. Germline CDR1 and CDR2: SGHAT and FQNNGV. This CDR3 has 16 residues. CDR3 sequence (DNA): TGTGCCAGCAGCCCAAGTGGGGGACCGACGAACACTGAAGCTTTCTTT. It yields the protein CASSPSGGPTNTEAFF.

The rearrangement joins TRBV4-1 to TRBJ1-1; D remains ambiguous. Germline CDR1 MGHRA, CDR2 YSYEKL. Trimming pared 1 base from V and 6 bases from J, leaving 6 bases between. This CDR3 is 12 amino acids long. In nucleotides, the CDR3 is TGCGCCAGCAGCCAAGGAGTCGCTGAAGCTTTCTTT. Its translation: CASSQGVAEAFF.

In its sample, this clonotype was seen a few times. The V and J genes are TRBV12-3 or TRBV12-4 and TRBJ1-5; D gene uncertain. The germline V and J ends were trimmed by 5 bases and 7 bases, with 15 bases remaining between them. There are 14 residues in the CDR3. As DNA, the CDR3 is TGTGCCAGCAGTGTAGACGGGAAGGGCCAGCCCCAGCATTTT. Protein sequence: CASSVDGKGQPQHF.

This clonotype was picked up one time. J is TRBJ1-4 and V is TRBV18; D is uncertain. The CDR3 runs 15 residues. V lost 3 bases, J lost 7 bases, and 15 bases lay in between. Germline lookup yields CDR1 KGHSH and CDR2 LQKENI. Here the CDR3 reads CASSPGYRTGEKLFF. The CDR3 DNA follows: TGTGCCAGCTCACCTGGATACCGGACGGGTGAAAAACTGTTTTTT. Looking up the rest from reference TRBV18 and TRBJ1-4 gives the full variable domain: NAGVMQNPRHLVRRRGQEARLRCSPMKGHSHVYWYRQLPEEGLKFMVYLQKENIIDESGMPKERFSAEFPKEGPSILRIQQVVRGDSAAYFCASSPGYRTGEKLFFGSGTQLSVL.

The J gene is TRBJ2-3, the V gene TRBV24-1; the D gene is possibly TRBD1 (6 bases). V shed 4 bases and J shed 4 bases, with 14 bases lying between them. This CDR3 region has 15 residues. The V gene's germline CDR1 is KGHDR and CDR2 SFDVKD. The CDR3 DNA reads TGTGCCACCAGTGACCCCGGAAGGACAGCAGATACGCAGTATTTT. Residues: CATSDPGRTADTQYF.

This chain uses TRBV29-1 with TRBJ2-1; 9 bases align to TRBD1. Unmatched junction bases numbered 0, after V lost 7 bases and J lost 5 bases. Germline assignment: CDR1 SQVTM and CDR2 ANQGSEA. The CDR3 is made up of 11 amino acids. The DNA of the CDR3 is TGCAGCGGACAGGGGGACAATGAGCAGTTCTTC. The encoded protein is CSGQGDNEQFF.

The chain combines TRBV28 with TRBJ1-2; D remains unclear. Trimming left V 4 bases short and J 0 bases short, with 15 bases between. The CDR3 has 16 residues. CDR1 MDHEN and CDR2 SYDVKM come from the germline V gene. CDR3 nucleotides: TGTGCCAGCAGTTCAGCAGGAACCAGGACTAACTATGGCTACACCTTC. This translates into CASSSAGTRTNYGYTF.

This rearrangement joins TRBV4-1 to TRBJ1-1; the D gene is possibly TRBD1 (6 bases). The CDR3 is 15 residues long. Trimming took off 3 bases at V and 6 bases at J, with 17 bases between the two ends. The germline gives CDR1 MGHRA, CDR2 YSYEKL. CDR3 bases: TGCGCCAGCAGCCACCCCGGGGGGCTGGGGGCTGAAGCTTTCTTT. Protein: CASSHPGGLGAEAFF.

This clonotype was seen a few times. The chain joins TRBV4-3 to TRBJ2-7; 7 nucleotides align to TRBD1. CDR3 length equals 15 residues. CDR1 is LGHNA, CDR2 YSLEER, per germline. Unmatched junction bases numbered 9, after V lost 0 bases and J lost 7 bases. CDR3: CASSQEVRGSGEQYF. The CDR3 DNA reads TGCGCCAGCAGCCAAGAAGTCAGGGGGTCGGGGGAGCAGTACTTC.

This clonotype has more than one count but fewer than ten. The J gene is TRBJ1-2, the V gene TRBV18; D possibly corresponds to TRBD1 (6 bases). This CDR3 region has 15 residues. In germline, CDR1 is KGHSH, CDR2 LQKENI. V was pared by 3 bases and J by 0 bases, with 11 bases between. CDR3 protein: CASSPIRGANYGYTF. As DNA, the CDR3 is TGTGCCAGCTCACCGATCAGGGGAGCTAACTATGGCTACACCTTC.

This clonotype occurred many times. CDR3 amino acids: CASSVDPRQGRSSYNSPLHF. In DNA form, the CDR3 reads TGTGCCAGCAGCGTAGACCCTAGGCAGGGAAGAAGCTCCTATAATTCACCCCTCCACTTT. The chain couples TRBV9 to TRBJ1-6; TRBD1 is a possible D gene (5 bases). V was pared by 0 bases and J by 0 bases, with 19 bases between. CDR1 and CDR2 (germline): SGDLS, YYNGEE. The CDR3 runs 20 residues. The complete variable domain, with remaining parts taken from reference TRBV9 and TRBJ1-6, reads DSGVTQTPKHLITATGQRVTLRCSPRSGDLSVYWYQQSLDQGLQFLIQYYNGEERAKGNILERFSAQQFPDLHSELNLSSLELGDSALYFCASSVDPRQGRSSYNSPLHFGNGTRLTVT.

In its sample, this clonotype was seen many times. This chain joins TRBV11-2 and TRBJ2-1; D remains ambiguous. Looked up from germline, CDR1 is SGHAT and CDR2 is FQNNGV. V lost 11 bases to trimming and J lost 4 bases, with 12 bases between them. This CDR3 comprises 12 residues. The CDR3 DNA follows: TGTGCCGGAAAGGTGAAGTACAATGAGCAGTTCTTC. It encodes CAGKVKYNEQFF.

V usage is TRBV24-1 and J usage is TRBJ2-2; 7 bases map to TRBD1. Per the germline V gene, CDR1 is KGHDR and CDR2 is SFDVKD. Losses at the gene ends were 4 bases for V and 3 bases for J; bases not matched to a gene: 7. The length of the CDR3 is 16 residues. The CDR3 bases are TGTGCCACCAGTGACGTCGACAGGGTCGACACCGGGGAGCTGTTTTTT. Translation gives CATSDVDRVDTGELFF.

V usage is TRBV11-2 and J usage is TRBJ2-7; D ambiguous. Germline CDR1 and CDR2: SGHAT and FQNNGV. V gave up 5 bases and J gave up 6 bases, with 14 bases separating them. This CDR3 has 13 amino acids. The CDR3 loop reads CASSLFPAAEQYF. Written as DNA, the CDR3 is TGTGCCAGCAGCCTCTTCCCGGCTGCCGAGCAGTACTTC.

This clonotype was seen a handful of times. The rearrangement uses TRBV7-2 and TRBJ1-2; 8 bases align to TRBD1. The CDR3 totals 15 residues. J gave up 7 bases and V 2 bases, and 9 bases lay outside the gene matches. From germline, CDR1 is SGHTA and CDR2 FQGNSA. CDR3 protein: CASSLLRQGMIGYTF. In DNA, the CDR3 is TGTGCCAGCAGCTTACTGAGACAGGGGATGATTGGCTACACCTTC. The variable domain in full, completed from reference TRBV7-2 and TRBJ1-2, reads GAGVSQSPSNKVTEKGKDVELRCDPISGHTALYWYRQSLGQGLEFLIYFQGNSAPDKSGLPSDRFSAERTGGSVSTLTIQRTQQEDSAVYLCASSLLRQGMIGYTFGSGTRLTVV.

This clonotype is categorized as medium-sized. The genes are TRBV14 and TRBJ2-7; no firm D call. CDR3 length equals 14 residues. CDR1 SGHDN and CDR2 FVKESK come from the germline V gene. Between the trimmed V and J ends, which lost 7 bases and 0 bases, there was a span of 13 bases. CDR3 amino acids: CASKSSASSYEQYV. CDR3 nucleotide sequence: TGTGCCAGCAAAAGTAGTGCGAGCTCCTACGAGCAGTACGTC.

J is TRBJ2-5 and V is TRBV7-6, with no clear D. CDR1 and CDR2 (germline): SGHVS, FNYEAQ. The ends were cut back, 0 bases at V and 7 bases at J, with 6 bases in the middle. The CDR3 sequence is 12 residues long. The CDR3 is CASSLARTTQYF. CDR3 nucleotides: TGTGCCAGCAGCTTAGCTCGGACGACCCAGTACTTC.

This clonotype was seen just once. The gene calls are TRBV29-1 and TRBJ2-7, with D tentatively TRBD1 (5 bases). Trimming cost V 6 bases and J 3 bases, with 9 bases left between them. The CDR3 has 11 residues. CDR1 and CDR2 from the germline V gene are SQVTM and ANQGSEA. The CDR3 loop is CSVTDYYEQYF. The CDR3 DNA is TGCAGCGTGACAGATTACTACGAGCAGTACTTC.